This paragraph reports one T cell receptor beta chain. A much larger clone lies one base from this, so it may be a read error. The record originates from a study of blood T cells in healthy people across ages. Primed by a sample-barcoded 5' primer and a J-beta primer mix, a second PCR proceeded for 7 to 11 cycles. MiXCR was run by TCRdb on the 5' RACE reads, yielding one entry per CDR3 protein. The sample has about 1,500,000 distinct CDR3 sequences, 25% to 30% seen once. The CDR3 sequence is 14 residues long. CDR1 and CDR2 from the germline V gene are SQVTM and ANQGSEA. This chain joins TRBV29-1 and TRBJ1-5; D is ambiguous. This TCR was sampled from a woman in her twenties or thirties in good health. Sequencing input: blood. CDR3 protein: CSVTLGSLDQLQHF. For the CDR3, the DNA is TGCAGCGTGACTCTTGGCTCCCTCGATCAGCTCCAGCATTTT. The whole variable domain, remainder taken from reference TRBV29-1 and TRBJ1-5, is SAVISQKPSRDICQRGTSLTIQCQVDSQVTMMFWYRQQPGQSLTLIATANQGSEATYESGFVIDKFPISRPNLTFSTLTVSNMSPEDSSIYLCSVTLGSLDQLQHFGDGTRLSIL.